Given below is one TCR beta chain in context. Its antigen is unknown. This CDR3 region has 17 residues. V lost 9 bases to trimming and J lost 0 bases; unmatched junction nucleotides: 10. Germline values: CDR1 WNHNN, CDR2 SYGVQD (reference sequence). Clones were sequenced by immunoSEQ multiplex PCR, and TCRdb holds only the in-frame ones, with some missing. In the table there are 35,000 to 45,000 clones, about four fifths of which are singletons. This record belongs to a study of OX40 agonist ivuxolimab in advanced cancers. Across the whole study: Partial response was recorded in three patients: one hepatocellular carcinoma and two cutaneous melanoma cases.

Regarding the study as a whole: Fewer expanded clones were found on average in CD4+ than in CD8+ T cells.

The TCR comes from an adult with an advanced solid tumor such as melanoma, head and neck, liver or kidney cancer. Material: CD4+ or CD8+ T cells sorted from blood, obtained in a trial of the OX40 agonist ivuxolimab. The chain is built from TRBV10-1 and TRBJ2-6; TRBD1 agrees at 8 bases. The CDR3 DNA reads TGCGCCAGAGGAAAACAGGGGGATGGCTCTGGGGCCAACGTCCTGACTTTC. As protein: CARGKQGDGSGANVLTF.